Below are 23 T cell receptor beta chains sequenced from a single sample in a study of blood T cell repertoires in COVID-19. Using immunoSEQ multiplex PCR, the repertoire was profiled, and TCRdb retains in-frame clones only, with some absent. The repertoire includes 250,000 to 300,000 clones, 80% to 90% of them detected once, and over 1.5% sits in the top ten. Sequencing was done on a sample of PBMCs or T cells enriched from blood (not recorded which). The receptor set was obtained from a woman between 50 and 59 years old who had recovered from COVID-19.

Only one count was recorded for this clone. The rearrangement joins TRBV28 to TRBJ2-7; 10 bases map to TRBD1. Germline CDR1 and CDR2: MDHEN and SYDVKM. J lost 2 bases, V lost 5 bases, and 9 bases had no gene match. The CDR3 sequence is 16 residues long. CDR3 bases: TGTGCCAGCAGTCTAAATCGACAGGGGGCCACCTACGAGCAGTACTTC. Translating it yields CASSLNRQGATYEQYF.

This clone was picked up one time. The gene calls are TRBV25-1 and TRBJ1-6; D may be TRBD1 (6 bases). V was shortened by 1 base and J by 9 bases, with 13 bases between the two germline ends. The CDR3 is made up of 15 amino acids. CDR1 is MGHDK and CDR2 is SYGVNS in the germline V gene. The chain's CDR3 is CASSELGGAGSPLHF. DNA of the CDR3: TGTGCCAGCAGTGAATTGGGGGGGGCCGGTTCACCCCTCCACTTT.

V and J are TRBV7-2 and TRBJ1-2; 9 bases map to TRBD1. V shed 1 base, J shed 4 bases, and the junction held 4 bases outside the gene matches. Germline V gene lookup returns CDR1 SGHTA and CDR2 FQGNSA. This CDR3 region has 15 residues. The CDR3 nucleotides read TGTGCCAGCAGCTTAGGAACAGGGGGCGGCTATGGCTACACCTTC. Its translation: CASSLGTGGGYGYTF.

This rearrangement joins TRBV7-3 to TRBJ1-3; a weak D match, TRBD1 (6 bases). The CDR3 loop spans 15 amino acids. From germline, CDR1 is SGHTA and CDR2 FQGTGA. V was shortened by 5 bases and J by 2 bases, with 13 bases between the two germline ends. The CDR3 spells CASSRVAGAGNTIYF. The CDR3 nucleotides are TGTGCCAGCAGCCGAGTAGCAGGGGCTGGAAACACCATATATTTT.

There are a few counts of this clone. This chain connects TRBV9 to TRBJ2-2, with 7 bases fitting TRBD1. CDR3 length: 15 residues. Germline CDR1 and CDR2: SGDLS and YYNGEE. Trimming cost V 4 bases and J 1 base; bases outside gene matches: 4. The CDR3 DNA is TGTGCCAGCAGCATCCGGACAGGGAACACCGGGGAGCTGTTTTTT. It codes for CASSIRTGNTGELFF. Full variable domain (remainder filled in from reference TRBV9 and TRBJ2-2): DSGVTQTPKHLITATGQRVTLRCSPRSGDLSVYWYQQSLDQGLQFLIQYYNGEERAKGNILERFSAQQFPDLHSELNLSSLELGDSALYFCASSIRTGNTGELFFGEGSRLTVL.

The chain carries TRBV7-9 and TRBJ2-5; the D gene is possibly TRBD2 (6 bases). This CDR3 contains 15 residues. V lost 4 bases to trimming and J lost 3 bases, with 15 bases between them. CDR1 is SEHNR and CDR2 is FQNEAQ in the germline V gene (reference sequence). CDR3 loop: CASSSAGSGKETQYF. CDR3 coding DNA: TGTGCCAGCAGCTCCGCGGGGAGTGGTAAAGAGACCCAGTACTTC.

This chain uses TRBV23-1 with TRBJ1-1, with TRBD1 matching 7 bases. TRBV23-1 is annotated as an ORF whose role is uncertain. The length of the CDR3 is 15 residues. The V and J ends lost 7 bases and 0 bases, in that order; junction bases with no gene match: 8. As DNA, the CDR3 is TGCGCCAGCAAGACAGGGCCGGGCATGAACACTGAAGCTTTCTTT. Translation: CASKTGPGMNTEAFF.

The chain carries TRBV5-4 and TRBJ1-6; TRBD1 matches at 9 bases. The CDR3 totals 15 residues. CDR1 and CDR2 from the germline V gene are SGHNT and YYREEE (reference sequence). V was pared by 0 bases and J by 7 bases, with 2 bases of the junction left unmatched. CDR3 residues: CASSLETGGNSPLHF. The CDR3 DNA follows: TGTGCCAGCAGCTTGGAGACAGGGGGGAATTCACCCCTCCACTTT.

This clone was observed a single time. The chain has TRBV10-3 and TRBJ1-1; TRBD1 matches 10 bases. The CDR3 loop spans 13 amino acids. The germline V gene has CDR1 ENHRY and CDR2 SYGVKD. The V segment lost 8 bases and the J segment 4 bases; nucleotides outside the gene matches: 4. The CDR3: CAIGGQGTTEAFF. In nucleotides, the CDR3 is TGTGCCATCGGGGGACAGGGGACCACTGAAGCTTTCTTT.

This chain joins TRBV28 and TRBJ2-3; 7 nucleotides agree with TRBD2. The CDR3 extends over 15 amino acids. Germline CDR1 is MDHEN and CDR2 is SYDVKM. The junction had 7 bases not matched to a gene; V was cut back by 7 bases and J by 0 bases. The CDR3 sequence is CASTRAGVSTDTQYF. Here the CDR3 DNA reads TGTGCCAGCACCCGGGCGGGAGTGAGCACAGATACGCAGTATTTT. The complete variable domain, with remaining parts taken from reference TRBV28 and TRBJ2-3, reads DVKVTQSSRYLVKRTGEKVFLECVQDMDHENMFWYRQDPGLGLRLIYFSYDVKMKEKGDIPEGYSVSREKKERFSLILESASTNQTSMYLCASTRAGVSTDTQYFGPGTRLTVL.

CDR3 sequence: CASSLDVAGGPAGELFF. CDR3 DNA: TGCGCCAGCAGCTTGGATGTAGCGGGAGGGCCTGCCGGGGAGCTGTTTTTT. The rearrangement links TRBV5-1 to TRBJ2-2, with TRBD2 matching 11 bases. The germline V gene has CDR1 SGHRS and CDR2 YFSETQ. V was clipped by 0 bases and J by 6 bases; unmatched bases: 7. The CDR3 sequence is 17 residues long.

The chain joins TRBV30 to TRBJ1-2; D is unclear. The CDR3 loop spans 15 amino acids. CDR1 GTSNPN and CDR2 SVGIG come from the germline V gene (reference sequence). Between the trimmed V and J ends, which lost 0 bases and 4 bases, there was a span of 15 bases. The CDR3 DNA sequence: TGTGCCTGGAGTGTAATATTAGGGCGGGTCTATGGCTACACCTTC. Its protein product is CAWSVILGRVYGYTF.

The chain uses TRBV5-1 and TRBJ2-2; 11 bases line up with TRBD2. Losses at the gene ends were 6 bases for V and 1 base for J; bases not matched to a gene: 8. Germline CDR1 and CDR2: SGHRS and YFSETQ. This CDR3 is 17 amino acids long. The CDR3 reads CASTEGSGRGNTGELFF. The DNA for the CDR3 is TGCGCCAGCACCGAAGGTAGCGGGAGGGGGAACACCGGGGAGCTGTTTTTT.

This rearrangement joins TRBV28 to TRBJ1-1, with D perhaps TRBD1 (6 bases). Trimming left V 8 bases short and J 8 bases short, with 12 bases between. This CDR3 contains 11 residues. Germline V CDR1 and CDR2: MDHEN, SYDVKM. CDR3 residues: CASGLDREAFF. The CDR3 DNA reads TGTGCCAGCGGACTGGACAGAGAAGCTTTCTTT.

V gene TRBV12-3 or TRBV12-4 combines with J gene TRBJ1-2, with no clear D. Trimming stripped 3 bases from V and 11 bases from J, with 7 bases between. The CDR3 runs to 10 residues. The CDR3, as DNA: TGTGCCAGCAGTTTTCCCTCGTACACCTTC. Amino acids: CASSFPSYTF.

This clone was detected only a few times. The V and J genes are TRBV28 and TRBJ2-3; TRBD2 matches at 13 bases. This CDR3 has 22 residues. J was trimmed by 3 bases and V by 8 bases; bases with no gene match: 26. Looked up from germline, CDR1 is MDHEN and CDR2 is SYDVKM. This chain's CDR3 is CASGPWTSGSRVSLGGTDTQYF. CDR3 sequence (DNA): TGTGCCAGCGGTCCCTGGACTAGCGGGAGTAGGGTCTCGCTCGGAGGAACAGATACGCAGTATTTT.

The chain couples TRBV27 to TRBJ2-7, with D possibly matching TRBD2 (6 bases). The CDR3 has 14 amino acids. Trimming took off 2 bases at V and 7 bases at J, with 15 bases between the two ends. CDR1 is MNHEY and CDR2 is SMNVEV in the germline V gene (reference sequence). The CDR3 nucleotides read TGTGCCAGCAGTTTAAAACGGGAGATAGGGGAGCAGTACTTC. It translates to CASSLKREIGEQYF.

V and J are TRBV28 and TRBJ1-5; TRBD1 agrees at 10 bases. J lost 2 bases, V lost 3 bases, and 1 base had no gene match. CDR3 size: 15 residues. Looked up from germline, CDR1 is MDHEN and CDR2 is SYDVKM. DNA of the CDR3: TGTGCCAGCAGTTTGACAGGGGGCGGCAATCAGCCCCAGCATTTT. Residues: CASSLTGGGNQPQHF.

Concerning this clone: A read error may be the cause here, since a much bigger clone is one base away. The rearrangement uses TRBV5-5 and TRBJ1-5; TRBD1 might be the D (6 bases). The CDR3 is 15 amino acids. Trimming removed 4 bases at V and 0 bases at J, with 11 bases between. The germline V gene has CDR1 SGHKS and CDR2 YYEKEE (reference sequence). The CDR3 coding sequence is TGTGCCAGCAGCCCGGGGACAAATAGCAATCAGCCCCAGCATTTT. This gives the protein CASSPGTNSNQPQHF.

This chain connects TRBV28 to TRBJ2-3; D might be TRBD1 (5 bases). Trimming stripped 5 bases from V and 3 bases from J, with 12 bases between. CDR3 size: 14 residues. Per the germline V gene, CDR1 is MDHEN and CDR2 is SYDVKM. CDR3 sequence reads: CASSLLGQTDTQYF. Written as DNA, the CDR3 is TGTGCCAGCAGTCTCCTAGGACAAACAGATACGCAGTATTTT.

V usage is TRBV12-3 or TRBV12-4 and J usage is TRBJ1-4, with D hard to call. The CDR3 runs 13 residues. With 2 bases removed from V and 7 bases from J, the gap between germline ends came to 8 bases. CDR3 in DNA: TGTGCCAGCAGTTTATTCCAAGCTGAAAAACTGTTTTTT. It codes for CASSLFQAEKLFF.

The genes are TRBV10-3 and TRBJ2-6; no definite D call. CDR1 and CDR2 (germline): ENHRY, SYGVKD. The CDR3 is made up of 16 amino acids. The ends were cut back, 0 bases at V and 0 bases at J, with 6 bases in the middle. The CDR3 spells CAISESRHSGANVLTF. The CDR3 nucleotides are TGTGCCATCAGTGAGTCGAGACACTCTGGGGCCAACGTCCTGACTTTC.

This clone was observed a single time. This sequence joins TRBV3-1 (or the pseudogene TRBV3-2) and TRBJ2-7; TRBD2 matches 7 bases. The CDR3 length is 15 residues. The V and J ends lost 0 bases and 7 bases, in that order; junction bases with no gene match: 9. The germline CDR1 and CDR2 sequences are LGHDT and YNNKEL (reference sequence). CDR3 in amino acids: CASSQDLSGVTEQYF. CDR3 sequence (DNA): TGTGCCAGCAGCCAAGATCTAAGCGGGGTTACGGAGCAGTACTTC.